This T cell receptor (beta chain) was observed in a study of neurological immune-mediated disorders. Each CDR3 protein is one row after TCRdb ran MiXCR on the 5' RACE reads. The sample has some 50,000 distinct CDR3 sequences; around a sixth are singletons. This clonotype was found many times. Sample: PBMCs. The sequence came from a man aged 60-69 years in good health.

The chain's CDR3 is CSATGLSRETQYF. In DNA, the CDR3 is TGCAGTGCGACCGGACTGTCGAGGGAGACCCAGTACTTC. The genes are TRBV20-1 and TRBJ2-5; possibly TRBD2 for D (5 bases). CDR1 and CDR2 from the germline V gene are DFQATT and SNEGSKA (reference sequence). V lost 6 bases, J lost 5 bases, and 16 bases lay in between. The CDR3 has 13 residues.